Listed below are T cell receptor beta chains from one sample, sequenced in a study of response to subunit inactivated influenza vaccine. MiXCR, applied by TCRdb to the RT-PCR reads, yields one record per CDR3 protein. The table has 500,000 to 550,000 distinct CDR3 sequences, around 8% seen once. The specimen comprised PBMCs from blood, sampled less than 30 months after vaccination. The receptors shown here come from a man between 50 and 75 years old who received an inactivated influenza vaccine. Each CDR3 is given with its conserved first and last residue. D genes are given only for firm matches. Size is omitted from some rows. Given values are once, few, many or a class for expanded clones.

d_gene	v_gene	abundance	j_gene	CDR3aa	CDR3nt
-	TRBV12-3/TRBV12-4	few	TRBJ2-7	CASSPRSGRGAYEQYF	TGTGCCAGCAGTCCCCGGTCAGGGAGGGGGGCCTACGAGCAGTACTTC
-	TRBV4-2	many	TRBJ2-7	CASSQDGAYEQYF	TGTGCCAGCAGCCAAGATGGGGCCTACGAGCAGTACTTC
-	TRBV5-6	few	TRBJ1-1	CASSLERGFLNTEAFF	TGTGCCAGCAGCTTGGAAAGGGGATTTTTGAACACTGAAGCTTTCTTT
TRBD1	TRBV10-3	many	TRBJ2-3	CAISGKQGLATDTQYF	TGTGCCATCAGTGGGAAACAGGGGTTGGCCACAGATACGCAGTATTTT
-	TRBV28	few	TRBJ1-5	CASRETGIRSNQPQHF	TGTGCCAGCAGGGAGACAGGTATACGGAGCAATCAGCCCCAGCATTTT
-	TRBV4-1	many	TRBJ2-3	CASSQDGDTDTQYF	TGCGCCAGCAGCCAAGACGGCGACACAGATACGCAGTATTTT
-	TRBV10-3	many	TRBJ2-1	CAISSNNEQFF	TGTGCCATCAGTTCAAACAATGAGCAGTTCTTC
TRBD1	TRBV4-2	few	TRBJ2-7	CASSQVQGPGPYEQYF	TGTGCCAGCAGCCAGGTACAGGGGCCGGGTCCCTACGAGCAGTACTTC
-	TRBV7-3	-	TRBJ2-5	CASSLGWRETQYF	TGTGCCAGCAGCTTAGGCTGGAGGGAGACCCAGTACTTC
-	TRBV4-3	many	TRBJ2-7	CASSQGITGNSYEQYF	TGCGCCAGCAGCCAAGGGATTACAGGGAACTCCTACGAGCAGTACTTC
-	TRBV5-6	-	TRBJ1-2	CASSPGINYGYTF	TGTGCCAGCAGCCCAGGGATTAACTATGGCTACACCTTC
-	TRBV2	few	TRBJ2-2	CASSPGPADTGELFF	TGTGCCAGCAGTCCGGGACCAGCCGACACCGGGGAGCTGTTTTTT
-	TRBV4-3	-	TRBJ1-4	CASSRATGIPNEKLFF	TGCGCCAGCAGCCGCGCCACAGGGATCCCTAATGAAAAACTGTTTTTT
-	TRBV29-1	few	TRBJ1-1	CSAARARGTEAFF	TGCAGCGCCGCGCGGGCTCGCGGCACTGAAGCTTTCTTT
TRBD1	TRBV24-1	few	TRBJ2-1	CATSDIGTDEEQFF	TGTGCCACCAGTGACATCGGGACAGATGAAGAGCAGTTCTTC
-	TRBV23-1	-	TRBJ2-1	CASSQSGGNEQFF	TGCGCCAGCAGTCAATCAGGCGGGAATGAGCAGTTCTTC
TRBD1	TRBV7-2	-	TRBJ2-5	CASSRDRGYQETQYF	TGTGCCAGCAGCCGGGACAGGGGGTACCAAGAGACCCAGTACTTC
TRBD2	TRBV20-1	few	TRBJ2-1	CSALSGGLAGGRDEQFF	TGCAGTGCTCTTTCAGGGGGACTAGCGGGAGGGCGCGATGAGCAGTTCTTC
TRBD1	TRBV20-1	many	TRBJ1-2	CSARQPEGAVGGYTF	TGCAGTGCTAGACAGCCGGAGGGGGCAGTTGGTGGCTACACCTTC
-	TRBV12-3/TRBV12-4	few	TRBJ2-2	CASSFRGLTGELFF	TGTGCCAGCAGTTTCAGAGGGCTCACCGGGGAGCTGTTTTTT
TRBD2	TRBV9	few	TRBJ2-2	CASSVALAGSNTGELFF	TGTGCCAGCAGCGTAGCGCTAGCGGGGAGTAACACCGGGGAGCTGTTTTTT
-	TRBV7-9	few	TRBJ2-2	CASSLTGSTNTGELFF	TGTGCCAGCAGCTTAACAGGTTCCACGAACACCGGGGAGCTGTTTTTT
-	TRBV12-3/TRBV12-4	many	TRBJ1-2	CASSFRQGSGYTF	TGTGCCAGCAGTTTCAGGCAGGGTTCTGGCTACACCTTC
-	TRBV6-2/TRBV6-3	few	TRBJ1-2	CASRDSHYGYTF	TGTGCCAGCAGAGACAGTCACTATGGCTACACCTTC
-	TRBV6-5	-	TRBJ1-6	CASSYSNLGVYNSPLHF	TGTGCCAGCAGTTACTCGAATTTAGGGGTATATAATTCACCCCTCCACTTT
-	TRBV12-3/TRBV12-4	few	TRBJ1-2	CASTHSRVDYGYTF	TGTGCCAGCACCCACTCCCGGGTCGACTATGGCTACACCTTC
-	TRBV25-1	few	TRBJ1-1	CASSEFQDYNKAFF	TGTGCCAGCAGTGAATTCCAGGATTATAACAAAGCTTTCTTT
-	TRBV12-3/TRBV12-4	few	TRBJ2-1	CASELAYEQFF	TGTGCCAGCGAACTGGCTTATGAGCAGTTCTTC
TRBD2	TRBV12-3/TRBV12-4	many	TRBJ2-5	CASSSRLAGAVSETQYF	TGTGCCAGCAGTTCACGACTAGCGGGAGCGGTGAGCGAGACCCAGTACTTC
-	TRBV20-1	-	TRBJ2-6	CSSVDPTSGANVLTF	TGCAGTTCTGTCGATCCCACCTCTGGGGCCAACGTCCTGACTTTC
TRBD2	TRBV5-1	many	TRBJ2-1	CASSIPSGGPYNEQFF	TGCGCCAGCAGCATCCCTAGCGGGGGGCCCTACAATGAGCAGTTCTTC
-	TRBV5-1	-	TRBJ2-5	CASRPGVTDLGETQYF	TGCGCCAGCAGGCCTGGGGTGACAGACTTGGGGGAGACCCAGTACTTC
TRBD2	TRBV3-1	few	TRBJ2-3	CASSQAGLAGGPRHTQYF	TGTGCCAGCAGCCAAGCCGGACTAGCGGGAGGGCCACGGCATACGCAGTATTTT
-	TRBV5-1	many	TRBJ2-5	CASSLGALQETQYF	TGCGCCAGCAGCTTGGGGGCACTTCAAGAGACCCAGTACTTC
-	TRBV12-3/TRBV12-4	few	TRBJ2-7	CASRTGADYEQYF	TGTGCCAGCAGAACCGGGGCCGACTACGAGCAGTACTTC
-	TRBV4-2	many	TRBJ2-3	CASSQDGDASDTQYF	TGTGCCAGCAGCCAAGATGGGGACGCATCAGATACGCAGTATTTT
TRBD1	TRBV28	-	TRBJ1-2	CASVSRRDRPYGYTF	TGTGCCAGCGTTTCCCGCCGGGACAGGCCATATGGCTACACCTTC
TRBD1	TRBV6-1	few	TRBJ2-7	CASIGTGGREQYF	TGTGCCAGCATCGGGACAGGGGGCCGGGAGCAGTACTTC
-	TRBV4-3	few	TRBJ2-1	CASSQEIAFSSYNEQFF	TGCGCCAGCAGCCAAGAAATTGCGTTTAGCTCCTACAATGAGCAGTTCTTC
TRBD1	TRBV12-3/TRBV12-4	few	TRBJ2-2	CATPLGTGANTGELFF	TGTGCCACCCCTTTAGGGACAGGGGCCAACACCGGGGAGCTGTTTTTT
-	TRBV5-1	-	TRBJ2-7	CASSLARSNFPHEQYF	TGCGCCAGCAGCTTGGCCCGAAGTAATTTCCCCCACGAGCAGTACTTC
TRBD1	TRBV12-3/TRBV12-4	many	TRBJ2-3	CASSRDRVDTQYF	TGTGCCAGCAGTCGGGACAGGGTTGATACGCAGTATTTT
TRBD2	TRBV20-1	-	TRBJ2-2	CSARGAGGPVTGELFF	TGCAGTGCTAGAGGGGCGGGAGGGCCAGTTACCGGGGAGCTGTTTTTT
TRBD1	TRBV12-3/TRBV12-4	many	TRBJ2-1	CASSPWDRNEQFF	TGTGCCAGCAGTCCCTGGGACAGGAATGAGCAGTTCTTC
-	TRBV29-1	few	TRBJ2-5	CSVERRGAETQYF	TGCAGCGTTGAGAGAAGGGGGGCAGAGACCCAGTACTTC
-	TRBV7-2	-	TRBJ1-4	CASSLVGFPGKLLF	TGTGCCAGCAGCTTAGTCGGGTTCCCTGGAAAACTGTTGTTT
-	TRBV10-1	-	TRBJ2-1	CASSKSGLYNEQFF	TGCGCCAGCAGCAAGTCGGGACTCTACAATGAGCAGTTCTTC
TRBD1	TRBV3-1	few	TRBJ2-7	CASSQRGALRGTGTYEQYF	TGTGCCAGCAGCCAAAGGGGGGCCTTAAGGGGGACAGGGACCTACGAGCAGTACTTC